The 27 T cell receptor beta chains below were found in one sample sequenced in a study of regulatory T cells in long-lasting Graves disease. The time point: persistent/refractory GD, antithyroid drugs over 5 years with positive TRAb. From PBMCs, RNA was extracted and then used to make the TCR library. With iRepertoire HTBI primers and Arm-PCR of CDR3 regions, TCR beta libraries were built. TCRdb fed the multiplex PCR reads into MiXCR, producing one record per CDR3 protein. Among approximately 400,000 distinct CDR3 sequences listed, around 20% were seen once. The input for sequencing was peripheral blood mononuclear cells (PBMCs), taken when the disease was refractory, from a patient treated with antithyroid drugs. The receptor set was obtained from a female donor with Graves disease.

As to this clonotype: A much more abundant neighbour one base away suggests this may be a read error. The chain recombines TRBV6-1 with TRBJ2-6, with 7 bases matching TRBD1. The CDR3 is made up of 18 amino acids. The V gene's germline CDR1 is MNHNS and CDR2 SASEGT. J lost 2 bases, V lost 4 bases, and 11 bases had no gene match. CDR3 loop: CASSVQDRLTPGANVLTF. Here the CDR3 DNA reads TGTGCCAGCAGTGTTCAGGACAGGCTGACCCCTGGGGCCAACGTCCTGACTTTC.

This chain joins TRBV28 and TRBJ2-3; 8 positions agree with TRBD2. Germline V gene data show CDR1 as MDHEN and CDR2 as SYDVKM. This CDR3 spans 17 amino acids. Losses at the gene ends were 2 bases for V and 2 bases for J; bases not matched to a gene: 9. CDR3 DNA: TGTGCCAGCAGTTTAGACAACAGCGGGAGTAACACAGATACGCAGTATTTT. Its protein product is CASSLDNSGSNTDTQYF.

The chain links TRBV29-1 to TRBJ1-1; D not resolved. Deletions cut 4 bases from V and 7 bases from J, with 7 bases between. The CDR3 contains 10 residues. Germline CDR1 reads SQVTM; CDR2 reads ANQGSEA. CDR3 protein: CSVAEYEAFF. The CDR3, as DNA: TGCAGCGTTGCAGAATATGAAGCTTTCTTT.

V and J are TRBV7-2 and TRBJ2-3; D gene uncertain. Trimming took off 5 bases at V and 0 bases at J, with 9 bases between the two ends. CDR3 length: 14 amino acids. Germline V lookup: CDR1 SGHTA, CDR2 FQGNSA. CDR3 in amino acids: CASSDNGSTDTQYF. CDR3 nucleotides: TGTGCCAGCAGCGACAACGGGAGCACAGATACGCAGTATTTT.

This clonotype was recorded many times. The chain couples TRBV2 to TRBJ1-4; no reliable D call. CDR3 length: 15 amino acids. Germline CDR1 SNHLY, CDR2 FYNNEI. The ends were cut back, 1 base at V and 0 bases at J, with 6 bases in the middle. The CDR3 reads CASSEDTATNEKLFF. For the CDR3, the DNA is TGTGCCAGCAGTGAAGACACTGCAACTAATGAAAAACTGTTTTTT.

J is TRBJ2-3 and V is TRBV11-2; TRBD1 matches 9 bases. CDR3 length: 16 amino acids. V lost 6 bases and J lost 0; bases outside the gene matches: 7. Germline CDR1 reads SGHAT; CDR2 reads FQNNGV. The CDR3 is CASSTIQGASTDTQYF. The CDR3 region has the DNA TGTGCCAGCAGTACTATACAGGGGGCTAGCACAGATACGCAGTATTTT.

This clonotype was recorded at least ten times. CDR3 sequence reads: CASSLSGLAIHTGELFF. The DNA for the CDR3 is TGTGCCAGCAGCTTATCAGGACTAGCGATCCACACCGGGGAGCTGTTTTTT. The chain links TRBV7-2 to TRBJ2-2; 9 nucleotides line up with TRBD2. This CDR3 contains 17 residues. V gave up 2 bases and J gave up 3 bases; unmatched junction bases: 7. In germline, CDR1 is SGHTA, CDR2 FQGNSA.

The V gene is TRBV11-2, the J gene TRBJ2-5; 8 bases are shared with TRBD2. The CDR3 consists of 14 residues. Trimming took 5 bases from V and 1 from J; bases not matched to a gene: 3. The V gene's germline CDR1 is SGHAT and CDR2 FQNNGV. The CDR3 nucleotides are TGTGCCAGCAGCCGGAGCGGGGGCCAAGAGACCCAGTACTTC. It yields the protein CASSRSGGQETQYF.

J is TRBJ2-1 and V is TRBV12-3 or TRBV12-4; 7 bases map to TRBD1. This CDR3 spans 15 amino acids. V gave up 3 bases and J gave up 6 bases; unmatched junction bases: 8. As DNA, the CDR3 is TGTGCCAGCAGTTTCGGGCAGGGGGTAGTCAATGAGCAGTTCTTC. Its protein product is CASSFGQGVVNEQFF.

The chain couples TRBV20-1 to TRBJ1-2, with TRBD1 matching 7 bases. Losses at the gene ends were 6 bases for V and 10 bases for J; bases not matched to a gene: 8. Germline V gene lookup returns CDR1 DFQATT and CDR2 SNEGSKA (reference sequence). The CDR3 covers 11 residues. CDR3 nucleotide sequence: TGCAGTGCCCAAAGACAGGGCCACTACACCTTC. Its protein is CSAQRQGHYTF.

J is TRBJ1-5 and V is TRBV12-3 or TRBV12-4, with TRBD1 matching 7 bases. The CDR3 totals 13 residues. After removal of 6 bases from V and 7 bases from J, the junction contained 6 bases not matched to a gene. The CDR3 nucleotides are TGTGCCAGCAGGGGAAGGACAGGACAGCCCCAGCATTTT. It yields the protein CASRGRTGQPQHF.

This clonotype was seen more than once but under ten times. This sequence joins TRBV14 and TRBJ2-7; possibly TRBD1 or TRBD2 for D (5 bases each). V lost 1 base and J 6 bases, leaving 16 bases between the germline ends. CDR1 and CDR2 (germline): SGHDN, FVKESK. The CDR3 is 15 amino acids. The CDR3 protein is CASSQVGDIRVEQYF. The CDR3 nucleotides are TGTGCCAGCAGCCAAGTGGGGGATATAAGGGTCGAGCAGTACTTC.

This chain connects TRBV12-3 or TRBV12-4 to TRBJ2-3, with D perhaps matching TRBD1 or TRBD2 (5 bases each). CDR3 length: 16 residues. Deletions cut 0 bases from V and 3 bases from J, with 13 bases between. The CDR3 spells CASSLATWDVTDTQYF. The CDR3 DNA sequence: TGTGCCAGCAGTTTAGCGACATGGGACGTTACAGATACGCAGTATTTT.

The rearrangement joins TRBV14 to TRBJ1-6; D gene uncertain. The CDR3 length is 14 residues. Germline lookup yields CDR1 SGHDN and CDR2 FVKESK. With 3 bases removed from V and 7 bases from J, the gap between germline ends came to 10 bases. In DNA form, the CDR3 reads TGTGCCAGCAGCCACCCGGGAGGAAATTCACCCCTCCACTTT. Encoded protein: CASSHPGGNSPLHF. The full variable domain, completed using reference TRBV14 and TRBJ1-6, is EAGVTQFPSHSVIEKGQTVTLRCDPISGHDNLYWYRRVMGKEIKFLLHFVKESKQDESGMPNNRFLAERTGGTYSTLKVQPAELEDSGVYFCASSHPGGNSPLHFGNGTRLTVT.

The J gene is TRBJ1-2, the V gene TRBV7-9; TRBD1 aligns across 9 bases. The germline V gene has CDR1 SEHNR and CDR2 FQNEAQ (reference sequence). V gave up 6 bases and J gave up 2 bases; unmatched junction bases: 7. The CDR3 totals 15 residues. The CDR3 DNA follows: TGTGCCAGCAGGTCTACCGGGACAGGGAACTATGGCTACACCTTC. Amino acid sequence: CASRSTGTGNYGYTF. Using reference TRBV7-9 and TRBJ1-2 for the parts outside the CDR3, the full variable domain is DTGVSQNPRHKITKRGQNVTFRCDPISEHNRLYWYRQTLGQGPEFLTYFQNEAQLEKSRLLSDRFSAERPKGSFSTLEIQRTEQGDSAMYLCASRSTGTGNYGYTFGSGTRLTVV.

This clonotype was seen only a few times. The genes are TRBV6-1 and TRBJ1-5; D is possibly TRBD1 (6 bases). This CDR3 has 17 residues. Germline-derived CDR1 and CDR2 are MNHNS and SASEGT. V was cut by 6 bases and J by 3 bases, with 21 bases left in between. CDR3 DNA: TGTGCCAGCAGCCGGGGGGGGCCTCAGGCTTACAATCAGCCCCAGCATTTT. It is translated as CASSRGGPQAYNQPQHF.

About this clonotype itself: This could be a read error, since a much larger clone is one nucleotide away. J is TRBJ1-1 and V is TRBV7-6, with 7 positions matching TRBD1. Trimming at V came to 0 bases and at J to 8 bases, leaving 3 bases not matched to a gene. The CDR3 is made up of 13 amino acids. Germline V gene sequence: CDR1 SGHVS, CDR2 FNYEAQ. The chain's CDR3 is CASSLAGQEEAFF. The CDR3 DNA sequence: TGTGCCAGCAGCTTAGCTGGACAGGAAGAAGCTTTCTTT.

Only one count was recorded for this clonotype. The chain joins TRBV19 to TRBJ2-5, with D possibly being TRBD1 or TRBD2 (5 bases each). V lost 6 bases and J lost 4, with 18 bases in between. Per the germline V gene, CDR1 is LNHDA and CDR2 is SQIVND (reference sequence). This CDR3 comprises 15 residues. The CDR3 reads CASSSDIQRGETQYF. The CDR3 DNA reads as TGTGCCAGTAGCTCGGACATACAGAGGGGAGAGACCCAGTACTTC. The whole variable domain, filled in from reference TRBV19 and TRBJ2-5, reads DGGITQSPKYLFRKEGQNVTLSCEQNLNHDAMYWYRQDPGQGLRLIYYSQIVNDFQKGDIAEGYSVSREKKESFPLTVTSAQKNPTAFYLCASSSDIQRGETQYFGPGTRLLVL.

V and J are TRBV19 and TRBJ1-1, with 9 bases lining up with TRBD1. Germline V gene lookup returns CDR1 LNHDA and CDR2 SQIVND (reference sequence). Trimming took 10 bases from V and 4 from J; bases not matched to a gene: 7. The CDR3 extends over 13 amino acids. CDR3 protein: CATTRTGVTEAFF. CDR3 coding DNA: TGTGCCACGACACGGACAGGGGTCACTGAAGCTTTCTTT.

This clonotype appeared many times. V gene TRBV11-2 combines with J gene TRBJ2-7; possible D gene TRBD2, 6 bases. Deletions cut 6 bases from V and 2 bases from J, with 17 bases between. This CDR3 region has 15 residues. Germline CDR1 SGHAT, CDR2 FQNNGV. CDR3: CASRDWREATYEQYF. Here the CDR3 DNA reads TGTGCCAGCAGAGACTGGCGGGAAGCAACCTACGAGCAGTACTTC. Supplemented by reference TRBV11-2 and TRBJ2-7, the full variable domain reads EAGVAQSPRYKIIEKRQSVAFWCNPISGHATLYWYQQILGQGPKLLIQFQNNGVVDDSQLPKDRFSAERLKGVDSTLKIQPAKLEDSAVYLCASRDWREATYEQYFGPGTRLTVT.

This clonotype has more than one count but fewer than ten. This chain's CDR3 is CASSLIGMNTEAFF. The CDR3 DNA reads TGCGCCAGCAGCTTAATTGGAATGAACACTGAAGCTTTCTTT. The rearrangement links TRBV5-1 to TRBJ1-1; D ambiguous. This CDR3 has 14 residues. V was shortened by 2 bases and J by 0 bases, with 8 bases between the two germline ends. Germline-derived CDR1 and CDR2 are SGHRS and YFSETQ.

This clonotype has a count of ten or more. The J gene is TRBJ1-1, the V gene TRBV29-1; 7 bases line up with TRBD1. Germline trimming cut 7 bases from V and 2 bases from J; bases unmatched to any gene: 7. The CDR3 is 13 residues long. The V gene's germline CDR1 is SQVTM and CDR2 ANQGSEA. The CDR3 DNA sequence: TGCAGCGGGATTGGACAGGTTAACACTGAAGCTTTCTTT. It encodes CSGIGQVNTEAFF. The full variable domain, rest sourced from reference TRBV29-1 and TRBJ1-1, is SAVISQKPSRDICQRGTSLTIQCQVDSQVTMMFWYRQQPGQSLTLIATANQGSEATYESGFVIDKFPISRPNLTFSTLTVSNMSPEDSSIYLCSGIGQVNTEAFFGQGTRLTVV.

This clonotype was recorded many times. The chain links TRBV10-3 to TRBJ2-5; possibly TRBD1 for D (6 bases). This CDR3 has 14 residues. V was cut by 1 base and J by 2 bases, with 8 bases left in between. Per germline, CDR1 ENHRY and CDR2 SYGVKD. The CDR3 is CAISELQGQETQYF. The DNA of the CDR3 is TGTGCCATCAGTGAGTTACAGGGACAAGAGACCCAGTACTTC.

The rearrangement uses TRBV10-2 and TRBJ2-1, with TRBD2 matching 10 bases. Germline CDR1 WSHSY, CDR2 SAAADI. Losses at the gene ends were 3 bases for V and 1 base for J; bases not matched to a gene: 6. The CDR3 runs to 17 residues. CDR3 DNA: TGCGCCAGCAGTGAAATAGGAGCGGGAGGGTCCTACAATGAGCAGTTCTTC. This sequence encodes CASSEIGAGGSYNEQFF.

This clonotype appeared a few times. The chain uses TRBV7-9 and TRBJ2-1; D is perhaps TRBD2 (5 bases). Germline CDR1 SEHNR, CDR2 FQNEAQ (reference sequence). The CDR3 has 16 amino acids. V was shortened by 5 bases and J by 0 bases, with 14 bases between the two germline ends. The CDR3 loop reads CASSSGLRGSYNEQFF. In DNA form, the CDR3 reads TGTGCCAGCAGCAGCGGTCTTCGGGGCTCCTACAATGAGCAGTTCTTC.

This clonotype appeared a few times. The chain carries TRBV18 and TRBJ2-4; a weak D match, TRBD1 (6 bases). V lost 3 bases, J lost 2 bases, and 20 bases lay in between. CDR3 length equals 18 residues. Germline values: CDR1 KGHSH, CDR2 LQKENI. The CDR3 DNA is TGTGCCAGCTCACCGGACAGAGCCAGCTTTTCTACCAAAAACATTCAGTACTTC. This gives the protein CASSPDRASFSTKNIQYF.

The table lists this clonotype with a few counts. The rearrangement joins TRBV6-1 to TRBJ2-7, with 10 bases identical to TRBD1. This CDR3 contains 14 residues. V lost 3 bases to trimming and J lost 1 base; unmatched junction nucleotides: 0. The germline CDR1 and CDR2 sequences are MNHNS and SASEGT. The CDR3 sequence is CASSEGQGSYEQYF. DNA for the CDR3: TGTGCCAGCAGTGAGGGACAGGGGTCCTACGAGCAGTACTTC.